The 28 T cell receptor beta chains below come from one sample, sequenced in a study of Ad26.COV2.S vaccination and SARS-CoV-2 variants (dated by TCRdb to 2020 to 2022). The sample's treatment or condition, from its label and the paper: approximately 18 received Ad26.COV2.S at low or high dose, single or two shots; about 5 received placebo; per-sample allocation not given. Repertoires of vaccine and placebo recipients were sequenced from samples taken on day 63 after the first injection. Libraries were constructed by the immunoSEQ multiplex PCR assay. The table was pulled from immuneACCESS by TCRdb, which kept in-frame rearrangements only. Such tables lose some clones; where checked, under half of the loss comes from unresolved V genes, and the rest has no known cause. Counted in this sample were 430,000 or so clones; 89% of them appeared once. The top ten hold approximately 2.5% of the sample. The specimen was peripheral blood, collected in a trial of Ad26.COV2.S vaccine versus placebo. The receptors stem from a person between 18 and 65 years old who received the Ad26.COV2.S COVID-19 vaccine or a placebo.

This clone was observed a handful of times. The gene calls are TRBV19 and TRBJ1-2, with a possible D match to TRBD1 (5 bases). The CDR3 spans 15 residues. The V gene's germline CDR1 is LNHDA and CDR2 SQIVND (reference sequence). V dropped 2 bases and J dropped 8 bases, with 18 bases sitting between them. The CDR3 loop reads CASSITGRVPRGYTF. In nucleotides, the CDR3 is TGTGCCAGTAGTATAACGGGCAGGGTCCCGCGGGGCTACACCTTC.

The V call is TRBV28, the J call TRBJ2-1; no firm D call. CDR3 length: 14 residues. Germline lookup yields CDR1 MDHEN and CDR2 SYDVKM. Between the trimmed V and J ends, which lost 1 base and 8 bases, there was a span of 12 bases. The CDR3 DNA is TGTGCCAGCAGTTTATATTTCGGTGGGGATGAGCAGTTCTTC. Translating it yields CASSLYFGGDEQFF.

The chain uses TRBV6-6 and TRBJ2-7, with 7 bases that match TRBD1. The CDR3 covers 12 residues. Germline V gene data show CDR1 as MNHNY and CDR2 as SVGAGI (reference sequence). J lost 2 bases, V lost 6 bases, and 1 base had no gene match. CDR3 loop: CASSRGTYEQYF. Written as DNA, the CDR3 is TGTGCCAGCAGCAGGGGGACCTACGAGCAGTACTTC.

V and J are TRBV19 and TRBJ2-5; 11 positions agree with TRBD2. The V segment lost 5 bases and the J segment 9 bases; nucleotides outside the gene matches: 5. The CDR3 has 13 residues. In germline, CDR1 is LNHDA, CDR2 SQIVND (reference sequence). The CDR3 DNA reads as TGTGCCAGTAGTGTAGCGGGAGGGGTGGCCCAGTACTTC. This codes for CASSVAGGVAQYF.

This chain joins TRBV16 and TRBJ2-1; D is uncertain. The V gene's germline CDR1 is KGHSY and CDR2 FQNENV. V lost 4 bases to trimming and J lost 8 bases, with 9 bases between them. CDR3 length: 12 amino acids. CDR3 residues: CASSPSPDEQFF. The CDR3 nucleotides are TGTGCCAGCAGCCCCTCCCCCGATGAGCAGTTCTTC.

This clone turned up a few times. V usage is TRBV6-5 and J usage is TRBJ2-2; 10 bases agree with TRBD2. The CDR3 is 15 residues long. The V and J ends lost 5 bases and 6 bases, in that order; junction bases with no gene match: 6. Germline V lookup: CDR1 MNHEY, CDR2 SVGAGI. CDR3 sequence (DNA): TGTGCCAGCAGTAGGCAACTAGCGGGACCCGGGGAGCTGTTTTTT. Translated: CASSRQLAGPGELFF.

The genes are TRBV7-9 and TRBJ2-5; D uncertain. Germline V gene sequence: CDR1 SEHNR, CDR2 FQNEAQ (reference sequence). V lost 3 bases and J lost 7, with 9 bases in between. CDR3 length equals 12 residues. The CDR3 coding sequence is TGTGCCAGCAGCTTGCGGTCCGTGACCCAGTACTTC. This gives the protein CASSLRSVTQYF. Full variable domain (rest looked up from reference TRBV7-9 and TRBJ2-5): DTGVSQNPRHKITKRGQNVTFRCDPISEHNRLYWYRQTLGQGPEFLTYFQNEAQLEKSRLLSDRFSAERPKGSFSTLEIQRTEQGDSAMYLCASSLRSVTQYFGPGTRLLVL.

The chain couples TRBV28 to TRBJ1-2, with D hard to call. V lost 6 bases to trimming and J lost 4 bases, with 21 bases between them. Germline CDR1 reads MDHEN; CDR2 reads SYDVKM. The CDR3 is made up of 16 amino acids. The CDR3 DNA is TGTGCCAGCAGCCAACCCCCGGGAGGCAACATCTATGGCTACACCTTC. The encoded protein is CASSQPPGGNIYGYTF.

The V call is TRBV5-6, the J call TRBJ1-5; TRBD1 is a possible D gene (5 bases). Trimming cost V 2 bases and J 7 bases, with 19 bases left between them. Germline V gene lookup returns CDR1 SGHDT and CDR2 YYEEEE. The CDR3 consists of 16 residues. The CDR3 DNA is TGTGCCAGCAGCTTCGGTGGGAGACGGGCAGGGCAGCCCCAGCATTTT. Its translation: CASSFGGRRAGQPQHF.

The chain combines TRBV5-4 with TRBJ2-2, with D tentatively TRBD2 (6 bases). The germline CDR1 and CDR2 sequences are SGHNT and YYREEE (reference sequence). V dropped 2 bases and J dropped 4 bases, with 12 bases sitting between them. This CDR3 has 15 amino acids. The CDR3 protein is CASSFQLGGTGELFF. CDR3 nucleotide sequence: TGTGCCAGCAGCTTCCAGCTGGGGGGCACCGGGGAGCTGTTTTTT.

The gene calls are TRBV18 and TRBJ1-1, with D possibly being TRBD1 (5 bases). CDR1 and CDR2 from the germline V gene are KGHSH and LQKENI. With 5 bases removed from V and 1 base from J, the gap between germline ends came to 17 bases. The CDR3 consists of 16 residues. The CDR3 reads CASSRSGDYSNTEAFF. In DNA, the CDR3 is TGTGCCAGCTCAAGATCGGGGGACTACTCGAACACTGAAGCTTTCTTT.

As to this clone: At one boundary the junction diverges from the germline segment, which might be a read error. The chain has TRBV7-7 and TRBJ2-5, with TRBD1 matching 9 bases. This CDR3 spans 15 amino acids. CDR1 SSHAT and CDR2 FNYEAQ come from the germline V gene (reference sequence). The CDR3 nucleotides are TGTGCTAGCAGCGCGTCCGGGACAGGGACAGAGACCCAGTACTTC. As protein: CASSASGTGTETQYF.

This rearrangement joins TRBV3-1 (or the pseudogene TRBV3-2) to TRBJ1-5, with D possibly matching TRBD1 (6 bases). Trimming left V 4 bases short and J 7 bases short, with 11 bases between. In germline, CDR1 is LGHDT, CDR2 YNNKEL (reference sequence). The CDR3 consists of 13 residues. The chain's CDR3 is CASSRKQGQPQHF. CDR3 coding DNA: TGTGCCAGCAGCCGAAAACAGGGCCAGCCCCAGCATTTT.

This clone was picked up one time. V and J are TRBV27 and TRBJ2-3; D not resolved. The germline CDR1 and CDR2 sequences are MNHEY and SMNVEV (reference sequence). V lost 7 bases and J 4 bases, leaving 9 bases between the germline ends. There are 12 residues in the CDR3. This CDR3 is CASIGIADTQYF. CDR3 in DNA: TGTGCCAGCATTGGGATAGCAGATACGCAGTATTTT.

This rearrangement joins TRBV3-1 (or the pseudogene TRBV3-2) to TRBJ2-5, with 13 bases that match TRBD2. This CDR3 comprises 16 residues. After removal of 6 bases from V and 4 bases from J, the junction contained 8 bases not matched to a gene. Germline assignment: CDR1 LGHDT and CDR2 YNNKEL (reference sequence). CDR3 nucleotide sequence: TGTGCCAGCAGAAAAACTAGCGGGGGGGCCGGAGAGACCCAGTACTTC. Its protein is CASRKTSGGAGETQYF.

The gene calls are TRBV6-2 or TRBV6-3 and TRBJ2-3; D is ambiguous. The CDR3 sequence is 15 residues long. The V end lost 3 bases, the J end lost 0 bases, and 10 bases lay between the germline ends. Germline CDR1 is MNHEY and CDR2 is SVGEGT. CDR3 in DNA: TGTGCCAGCAGTTATCCGGCAGGTAGCACAGATACGCAGTATTTT. It specifies CASSYPAGSTDTQYF.

The gene calls are TRBV14 and TRBJ2-5, with unresolved D. Between the trimmed V and J ends, which lost 3 bases and 3 bases, there was a span of 11 bases. The germline CDR1 and CDR2 sequences are SGHDN and FVKESK. The CDR3 extends over 14 amino acids. CDR3 coding DNA: TGTGCCAGCAGCCACCGGGTCAGTGAAGAGACCCAGTACTTC. This translates into CASSHRVSEETQYF.

This clone was seen a handful of times. The chain is built from TRBV4-1 and TRBJ1-4, with D hard to call. V lost 0 bases and J lost 13, with 9 bases in between. The V gene's germline CDR1 is MGHRA and CDR2 YSYEKL. This CDR3 comprises 12 residues. The CDR3 nucleotides read TGCGCCAGCAGCCAAGATTGGTCGAGACTGTTTTTT. This translates into CASSQDWSRLFF.

The chain couples TRBV24-1 to TRBJ1-5, with 7 bases fitting TRBD1. J was trimmed by 6 bases and V by 3 bases; bases with no gene match: 7. CDR1 KGHDR and CDR2 SFDVKD come from the germline V gene. The CDR3 runs to 15 residues. Here the CDR3 reads CATSDPGQTGQPQHF. The CDR3 DNA is TGTGCCACCAGTGATCCGGGACAGACGGGTCAGCCCCAGCATTTT.

The rearrangement joins TRBV11-2 to TRBJ1-3, with TRBD1 matching over 7 bases. Germline V CDR1 and CDR2: SGHAT, FQNNGV. The V and J ends lost 3 bases and 4 bases, in that order; junction bases with no gene match: 6. The CDR3 loop spans 15 amino acids. The CDR3 sequence: CASSFGTVRGNTIYF. In DNA, the CDR3 is TGTGCCAGCAGCTTCGGGACAGTCAGGGGAAACACCATATATTTT.

This clone was detected only once. This chain uses TRBV4-2 with TRBJ2-3, with 11 bases lining up with TRBD2. This CDR3 spans 19 amino acids. V lost 0 bases, J lost 5 bases, and 13 bases stayed unmatched. Germline CDR1 LGHNA, CDR2 YNFKEQ. The CDR3 reads CASSQEWLASGRTIDTQYF. DNA of the CDR3: TGTGCCAGCAGCCAAGAATGGTTGGCTAGCGGGAGGACGATAGATACGCAGTATTTT.

CDR3 residues: CASSPGQGHGELFF. The CDR3 region has the DNA TGTGCCAGCAGCCCGGGACAGGGGCACGGGGAGCTGTTTTTT. V and J are TRBV11-3 and TRBJ2-2; TRBD1 aligns across 10 bases. The CDR3 is made up of 14 amino acids. Germline-derived CDR1 and CDR2 are SGHNT and YENEEA. The V segment lost 5 bases and the J segment 7 bases; nucleotides outside the gene matches: 4.

The genes are TRBV7-9 and TRBJ1-6, with TRBD1 matching 7 bases. This CDR3 has 14 residues. The junction had 11 bases not matched to a gene; V was cut back by 3 bases and J by 15 bases. Germline V lookup: CDR1 SEHNR, CDR2 FQNEAQ (reference sequence). This chain's CDR3 is CASSFSGTDVHLHF. The CDR3 DNA is TGTGCCAGCAGCTTTTCCGGGACAGACGTTCACCTCCACTTT.

The genes are TRBV24-1 and TRBJ2-5; no clear D gene. From germline, CDR1 is KGHDR and CDR2 SFDVKD. Between the trimmed V and J ends, which lost 4 bases and 1 base, there was a span of 6 bases. CDR3 length: 13 residues. The DNA of the CDR3 is TGTGCCACCAGTGAGGCCTCCCAAGAGACCCAGTACTTC. Encoded protein: CATSEASQETQYF.

The chain carries TRBV5-8 and TRBJ2-3; 8 nucleotides agree with TRBD2. The length of the CDR3 is 13 residues. With 4 bases clipped from V and 5 bases from J, the junction kept 3 bases outside the gene matches. The germline CDR1 and CDR2 sequences are SGHTS and YDEGEE. CDR3 protein: CASSTGLVDTQYF. CDR3 DNA sequence: TGTGCCAGCAGCACGGGACTAGTAGATACGCAGTATTTT.

This rearrangement joins TRBV4-3 to TRBJ1-6; a possible D gene is TRBD1 (5 bases). Trimming shortened V by 4 bases and J by 10 bases, and 17 bases separated the two germline ends. The germline CDR1 and CDR2 sequences are LGHNA and YSLEER. This CDR3 is 15 amino acids long. The DNA for the CDR3 is TGCGCCAGCAGCCCGAGTGGACAAGCCCGATCACCCCTCCACTTT. It translates to CASSPSGQARSPLHF.

The V and J genes are TRBV24-1 and TRBJ1-1, with 8 bases identical to TRBD1. The germline V gene encodes CDR1 KGHDR and CDR2 SFDVKD. The V segment lost 5 bases and the J segment 4 bases; nucleotides outside the gene matches: 5. The CDR3 totals 14 residues. CDR3 DNA: TGTGCCACCAGTGCGGACAGGGCCGCCACTGAAGCTTTCTTT. Translated: CATSADRAATEAFF.

This rearrangement joins TRBV29-1 to TRBJ2-3, with D perhaps matching TRBD1 or TRBD2 (5 bases each). This CDR3 region has 15 residues. From germline, CDR1 is SQVTM and CDR2 ANQGSEA. V was pared by 3 bases and J by 3 bases, with 16 bases between. CDR3 region: CSVDGSRVDTDTQYF. Here the CDR3 DNA reads TGCAGCGTTGATGGGAGCAGGGTCGATACAGATACGCAGTATTTT.